This T cell receptor beta chain was sequenced during a study of monozygotic twins with inflammatory bowel disease. The CDR3 has 16 amino acids. Germline CDR1 is DFQATT and CDR2 is SNEGSKA (reference sequence). TCRdb processed the 5' RACE reads again and assigns one entry to each CDR3 protein, with no DNA. Recorded for this sample: fewer than 110,000 distinct CDR3 sequences. The chain combines TRBV20-1 with TRBJ2-7; with no DNA, the TCRdb D assignment of TRBD1 cannot be verified. Sequences were obtained from blood. The sequence came from a human donor with ulcerative colitis or Crohn's disease, or a healthy co-twin of an affected twin (not recorded which). The CDR3 reads CSAKKTGTGGSHEQYF.